A selection of T cell receptor beta chains follows, all from one sample in a study of technical replicates of blood from several donors. Sequencing was performed with immunoSEQ multiplex PCR; in TCRdb, only in-frame clones are kept and a portion is missing. Among tens of thousands of clones, 97% were seen once, and the ten largest hold around 0.18%. The sequenced sample consisted of T cells isolated from PBMCs. The receptors were gathered from a human donor in good health. Both conserved end residues are part of each CDR3. The order of the fields is clone size, V gene, D gene, J gene, CDR3 DNA, CDR3 protein. A D gene is named only where the DNA matches it firmly. The listing skips clone size in some rows; elsewhere it reads once, few, many or a size class.

clone size: once; V gene: TRBV4-1; D gene: NA; J gene: TRBJ2-5; CDR3 DNA: TGCGCCAGCAGCCAGACAGTGCAGCAAGAGACCCAGTACTTC; CDR3 protein: CASSQTVQQETQYF
clone size: once; V gene: TRBV9; D gene: TRBD2; J gene: TRBJ2-3; CDR3 DNA: TGTGCCAGCAGCGTAGGGAGCGGGGGGGCCGCAGATACGCAGTATTTT; CDR3 protein: CASSVGSGGAADTQYF
clone size: NA; V gene: TRBV6-4; D gene: TRBD2; J gene: TRBJ2-7; CDR3 DNA: TGTGCCAGCAGTGACCGACTAGCGGGGGGGTACGAGCAGTACTTC; CDR3 protein: CASSDRLAGGYEQYF
clone size: NA; V gene: TRBV7-8; D gene: NA; J gene: TRBJ1-5; CDR3 DNA: TGTGCCAGCAGCTTAGTTATGGAGGGGCCAGAGAATCAGCCCCAGCATTTT; CDR3 protein: CASSLVMEGPENQPQHF
clone size: NA; V gene: TRBV29-1; D gene: TRBD1; J gene: TRBJ1-2; CDR3 DNA: TGCAGCGTTCCGACAGGGAACAACTATGGCTACACCTTC; CDR3 protein: CSVPTGNNYGYTF
clone size: NA; V gene: TRBV7-3; D gene: NA; J gene: TRBJ1-1; CDR3 DNA: TGTGCCAGCAGCCCAAACTCAGGATCGAACACTGAAGCTTTCTTT; CDR3 protein: CASSPNSGSNTEAFF
clone size: NA; V gene: TRBV29-1; D gene: TRBD2; J gene: TRBJ2-7; CDR3 DNA: TGCAGCGTTGAAAGTTTAGGCGGGAGGGACACCTACGAGCAGTACTTC; CDR3 protein: CSVESLGGRDTYEQYF
clone size: once; V gene: TRBV25-1; D gene: NA; J gene: TRBJ2-1; CDR3 DNA: TGTGCCAGCTCCCCAGGGGGGAGCTCCTACAATGAGCAGTTCTTC; CDR3 protein: CASSPGGSSYNEQFF
clone size: NA; V gene: TRBV4-2; D gene: NA; J gene: TRBJ2-3; CDR3 DNA: TGTGCCAGCACCAAAGGCGGGGCCGGCACAGATACGCAGTATTTT; CDR3 protein: CASTKGGAGTDTQYF
clone size: NA; V gene: TRBV15; D gene: NA; J gene: TRBJ1-1; CDR3 DNA: TGTGCCACCAGCAGAGACAGGGACTTGAACACTGAAGCTTTCTTT; CDR3 protein: CATSRDRDLNTEAFF
clone size: NA; V gene: TRBV19; D gene: TRBD1; J gene: TRBJ1-2; CDR3 DNA: TGTGCCAGTAGTTATACAGGGGGCTTCCATAACTATGGCTACACCTTC; CDR3 protein: CASSYTGGFHNYGYTF
clone size: NA; V gene: TRBV27; D gene: TRBD1; J gene: TRBJ2-1; CDR3 DNA: TGTGCCAGCAGCCGGGACAGGGGTCACAATGAGCAGTTCTTC; CDR3 protein: CASSRDRGHNEQFF
clone size: once; V gene: TRBV4-1; D gene: NA; J gene: TRBJ2-6; CDR3 DNA: TGCGCCAGCAGCCAACTTTGGGGGGCTGGGGCCAACGTCCTGACTTTC; CDR3 protein: CASSQLWGAGANVLTF
clone size: NA; V gene: TRBV10-3; D gene: NA; J gene: TRBJ1-1; CDR3 DNA: TGTGCCATCAGATCCACCTCACCGGGGGTTGAAGCTTTCTTT; CDR3 protein: CAIRSTSPGVEAFF
clone size: NA; V gene: TRBV7-9; D gene: NA; J gene: TRBJ1-2; CDR3 DNA: TGTGCCAGCAGCTTAGATCCGGGAAACTATGGCTACACCTTC; CDR3 protein: CASSLDPGNYGYTF
clone size: NA; V gene: TRBV15; D gene: NA; J gene: TRBJ2-2; CDR3 DNA: TGTGCCACCAGCAGAGATAAGGGGTACACCGGGGAGCTGTTTTTT; CDR3 protein: CATSRDKGYTGELFF
clone size: NA; V gene: TRBV5-4; D gene: NA; J gene: TRBJ2-1; CDR3 DNA: TGTGCCAGCAGCGGGGCCAGGCTCAATGAGCAGTTCTTC; CDR3 protein: CASSGARLNEQFF
clone size: once; V gene: TRBV5-1; D gene: NA; J gene: TRBJ2-3; CDR3 DNA: TGCGCCAGCAGCCTCCGGGCGGGTGGAGATACGCAGTATTTT; CDR3 protein: CASSLRAGGDTQYF